The rows below give T cell receptor beta chains drawn from one sample of a study of T cell changes during pregnancy in multiple sclerosis. Libraries were prepared by immunoSEQ multiplex PCR; TCRdb keeps only in-frame clonotypes and omits some of them. Seen here are roughly 53,000 clones, 92% observed once, and the top ten hold roughly 0.34%. This specimen consisted of CD4+ T cells from peripheral blood mononuclear cells, obtained in the second trimester of pregnancy. The receptors derive from a female donor in good health, enrolled as a control in a pregnancy study. The CDR3 runs from the conserved cysteine through the conserved F or W. D genes are given only for firm matches. The size of a clone is reported for some rows only, either as once, few or many, or as a class for expanded clones.

J gene | D gene | clone size | V gene | CDR3 protein | CDR3 DNA
TRBJ2-3 | TRBD1 | NA | TRBV11-2 | CASSSDRVRDTQYF | TGTGCCAGCAGTTCGGACAGGGTTAGAGATACGCAGTATTTT
TRBJ2-5 | NA | NA | TRBV27 | CASSPQQGRETQYF | TGTGCCAGCAGTCCCCAACAGGGACGGGAGACCCAGTACTTC
TRBJ2-1 | TRBD1 | NA | TRBV11-2 | CASSQDRGHDEQFF | TGTGCCAGCAGCCAAGACAGGGGGCACGATGAGCAGTTCTTC
TRBJ2-5 | TRBD2 | once | TRBV7-9 | CASTTSGGSQETQYF | TGTGCCAGCACCACTAGCGGGGGGTCCCAAGAGACCCAGTACTTC
TRBJ1-2 | TRBD1 | NA | TRBV19 | CASSPTGADGYTF | TGTGCCAGTAGTCCGACAGGGGCCGATGGCTACACCTTC
TRBJ2-3 | NA | NA | TRBV30 | CAWSVQGGTDTQYF | TGTGCCTGGAGTGTGCAGGGCGGCACAGATACGCAGTATTTT
TRBJ1-1 | NA | NA | TRBV28 | CASSLPGEGTEAFF | TGTGCCAGCAGTTTGCCGGGGGAAGGGACTGAAGCTTTCTTT
TRBJ1-5 | NA | NA | TRBV18 | CASSPGTLNQPQHF | TGTGCCAGCTCACCCGGGACATTAAATCAGCCCCAGCATTTT
TRBJ2-5 | NA | NA | TRBV5-1 | CASSLGGFQETQYF | TGCGCCAGCAGCTTGGGAGGATTCCAAGAGACCCAGTACTTC
TRBJ2-1 | NA | NA | TRBV7-9 | CASSPVRAREFF | TGTGCCAGCAGCCCTGTGAGAGCCAGGGAGTTCTTC
TRBJ2-2 | NA | NA | TRBV6-5 | CASSLHGTNTGELFF | TGTGCCAGCAGTTTACACGGGACGAACACCGGGGAGCTGTTTTTT
TRBJ2-5 | TRBD2 | NA | TRBV9 | CASSVYGTSVGETQYF | TGTGCCAGCAGCGTTTACGGGACTAGCGTAGGAGAGACCCAGTACTTC
TRBJ2-5 | TRBD1 | NA | TRBV19 | CASSIDLTGGRETQYF | TGTGCCAGTAGTATAGACCTCACAGGGGGCAGGGAGACCCAGTACTTC
TRBJ1-3 | NA | NA | TRBV4-1 | CASSQPTTSGNTIYF | TGCGCCAGCAGCCAGCCAACAACCTCTGGAAACACCATATATTTT
TRBJ2-2 | NA | NA | TRBV30 | CAWSGGTGELFF | TGTGCCTGGAGCGGGGGTACCGGGGAGCTGTTTTTT
TRBJ2-7 | NA | NA | TRBV9 | CASSVGEWGTFFEQYF | TGTGCCAGCAGCGTAGGTGAATGGGGGACATTCTTCGAGCAGTACTTC
TRBJ1-4 | TRBD1 | NA | TRBV10-3 | CAISDTGGTATNEKLFF | TGTGCCATCAGTGACACAGGGGGCACAGCAACTAATGAAAAACTGTTTTTT
TRBJ1-5 | NA | NA | TRBV19 | CASSTRRTDSNQPQHF | TGTGCCAGTAGTACCCGACGGACAGATAGCAATCAGCCCCAGCATTTT
TRBJ2-2 | NA | NA | TRBV5-1 | CASSLGARARNTGELFF | TGCGCCAGCAGCTTGGGGGCCAGGGCCAGGAACACCGGGGAGCTGTTTTTT
TRBJ2-7 | TRBD1 | NA | TRBV9 | CASSVESGQGIYEQYF | TGTGCCAGCAGCGTAGAATCAGGACAGGGGATCTACGAGCAGTACTTC
TRBJ2-5 | TRBD2 | NA | TRBV15 | CATSRDGGGEETQYF | TGTGCCACCAGCAGAGATGGCGGGGGAGAAGAGACCCAGTACTTC
TRBJ1-1 | NA | once | TRBV7-2 | CASSLRTQASEAFF | TGTGCCAGCAGCCTCAGAACCCAGGCGTCTGAAGCTTTCTTT
TRBJ2-2 | NA | NA | TRBV5-4 | CASSLRAGYTGELFF | TGTGCCAGCAGCTTGAGGGCAGGGTACACCGGGGAGCTGTTTTTT
TRBJ1-5 | NA | NA | TRBV5-8 | CASSQASGNQPQHF | TGTGCCAGCAGCCAGGCGTCGGGCAATCAGCCCCAGCATTTT
TRBJ2-1 | NA | NA | TRBV5-1 | CASSGGTVYNEQFF | TGCGCCAGCAGCGGAGGGACAGTTTACAATGAGCAGTTCTTC
TRBJ2-3 | NA | NA | TRBV4-1 | CASGPGMSTDTQYF | TGCGCCAGCGGTCCCGGGATGAGCACAGATACGCAGTATTTT
TRBJ1-5 | TRBD1 | NA | TRBV12-5 | CASGLVRTGVVSNQPQHF | TGTGCTAGTGGTTTGGTTCGGACAGGGGTAGTAAGCAATCAGCCCCAGCATTTT
TRBJ2-3 | TRBD2 | NA | TRBV5-8 | CASRLTGGSTDTQYF | TGTGCCAGCAGACTGACGGGGGGTAGCACAGATACGCAGTATTTT
TRBJ2-1 | TRBD2 | once | TRBV5-4 | CASSSASGGAGEQFF | TGTGCCAGCAGCTCTGCTAGCGGGGGGGCGGGTGAGCAGTTCTTC
TRBJ2-7 | TRBD1 | NA | TRBV7-9 | CASSRWDSSYEQYF | TGTGCCAGCAGCCGTTGGGACAGTTCCTACGAGCAGTACTTC
TRBJ2-2 | TRBD2 | NA | TRBV7-2 | CASKTASGDSGELFF | TGTGCCAGTAAAACGGCTAGCGGGGATTCCGGGGAGCTGTTTTTT
TRBJ1-1 | TRBD1 | NA | TRBV6-6 | CAISGQALNTEAFF | TGTGCCATATCGGGACAGGCATTGAACACTGAAGCTTTCTTT
TRBJ1-1 | NA | NA | TRBV7-3 | CASSLSEGTEAFF | TGTGCCAGCAGCTTATCCGAGGGCACTGAAGCTTTCTTT
TRBJ1-2 | NA | NA | TRBV4-3 | CASSQERAGGGGYTF | TGCGCCAGCAGCCAAGAACGTGCGGGGGGCGGGGGCTACACCTTC
TRBJ2-2 | TRBD2 | NA | TRBV4-1 | CASSLRTSGGIANTGELFF | TGCGCCAGCAGCCTACGGACTAGCGGGGGGATCGCGAACACCGGGGAGCTGTTTTTT
TRBJ1-1 | TRBD1 | NA | TRBV20-1 | CSARRGLEAFF | TGCAGTGCTAGAAGGGGGCTTGAAGCTTTCTTT
TRBJ2-6 | NA | NA | TRBV30 | CAWSPPGVGANVLTF | TGTGCCTGGAGTCCTCCAGGGGTCGGGGCCAACGTCCTGACTTTC
TRBJ1-2 | TRBD1 | NA | TRBV5-1 | CASSLAAGGVDGYTF | TGCGCCAGCAGCTTGGCCGCAGGGGGAGTGGATGGCTACACCTTC
TRBJ2-2 | NA | NA | TRBV19 | CASKYGRADTGELFF | TGTGCCAGTAAATACGGTCGAGCGGACACCGGGGAGCTGTTTTTT
TRBJ1-2 | TRBD1 | NA | TRBV5-6 | CASSGGQGINYGYTF | TGTGCCAGCAGCGGGGGACAGGGGATTAACTATGGCTACACCTTC
TRBJ2-3 | NA | NA | TRBV7-9 | CASSLDTGVRDTQYF | TGTGCCAGCAGCTTAGACACGGGGGTGCGAGATACGCAGTATTTT
TRBJ1-3 | NA | NA | TRBV14 | CASSLYGNFQTDTIYF | TGTGCCAGCAGCCTCTACGGGAATTTCCAGACGGACACCATATATTTT
TRBJ1-3 | NA | few | TRBV9 | CASSVTGNTIYF | TGTGCCAGCAGCGTTACTGGAAACACCATATATTTT
TRBJ2-3 | NA | NA | TRBV7-8 | CASSLGGREDTQYF | TGTGCCAGCAGCTTAGGAGGTCGGGAAGATACGCAGTATTTT
TRBJ2-2 | TRBD2 | few | TRBV5-1 | CASSSLAGTQGTGELFF | TGCGCCAGCTCGAGCCTAGCGGGGACACAGGGTACCGGGGAGCTGTTTTTT
TRBJ1-2 | NA | NA | TRBV18 | CASSPPGEAPYTF | TGTGCCAGCTCACCACCAGGGGAGGCCCCTTACACCTTC
TRBJ1-6 | NA | NA | TRBV9 | CASSPGGGKYNSPLHF | TGTGCCAGCAGCCCCGGGGGGGGGAAATATAATTCACCCCTCCACTTT
TRBJ1-5 | TRBD1 | NA | TRBV7-7 | CASSLARDRGRVWDFQPQHF | TGTGCTAGCAGCTTAGCACGGGACAGGGGGCGGGTCTGGGATTTTCAGCCCCAGCATTTT
TRBJ2-5 | NA | once | TRBV1 | CTSSHPVPGLDRETQYF | TGCACCAGCAGCCATCCCGTACCGGGACTAGATAGGGAGACCCAGTACTTC
TRBJ2-2 | NA | NA | TRBV9 | CASSGAVTGELFF | TGTGCCAGCAGCGGAGCTGTCACCGGGGAGCTGTTTTTT
TRBJ1-3 | TRBD1 | NA | TRBV18 | CASSPRTGGTGNTIYF | TGTGCCAGCTCACCAAGGACAGGGGGAACTGGAAACACCATATATTTT